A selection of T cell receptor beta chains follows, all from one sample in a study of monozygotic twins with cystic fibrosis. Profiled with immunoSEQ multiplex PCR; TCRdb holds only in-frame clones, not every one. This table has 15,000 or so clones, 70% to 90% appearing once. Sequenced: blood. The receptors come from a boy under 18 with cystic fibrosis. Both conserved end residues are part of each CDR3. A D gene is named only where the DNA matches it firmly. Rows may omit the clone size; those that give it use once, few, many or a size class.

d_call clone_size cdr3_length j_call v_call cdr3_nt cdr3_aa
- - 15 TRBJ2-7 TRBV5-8 TGTGCCAGCAGCTTGCCAGATCTCAGCTCCTACGAGCAGTACTTC CASSLPDLSSYEQYF
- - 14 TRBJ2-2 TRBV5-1 TGCGCCAGCAGCTGGGCTGGGACAACCGGGGAGCTGTTTTTT CASSWAGTTGELFF
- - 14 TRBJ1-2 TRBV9 TGTGCCAGCAGCGTAGAGGCAGGAACACCTGGCTACACCTTC CASSVEAGTPGYTF
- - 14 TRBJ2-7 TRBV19 TGTGCCAGTAGCCCTAACGGGGGGCTCCGGGAGCAGTACTTC CASSPNGGLREQYF
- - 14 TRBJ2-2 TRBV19 TGTGCCAGTAGTATAGCTACTAACACCGGGGAGCTGTTTTTT CASSIATNTGELFF
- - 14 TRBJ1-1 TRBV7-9 TGTGCCAGCAGCCGTGACAGACTGGACACTGAAGCTTTCTTT CASSRDRLDTEAFF
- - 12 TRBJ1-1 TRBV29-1 TGCAGCTCCCAAGACTTGGCAAGTGAAGCTTTCTTT CSSQDLASEAFF
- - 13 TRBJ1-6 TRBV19 TGTGCCAGTAGTCTCAAGACGGGGTCACCCCTCCACTTT CASSLKTGSPLHF
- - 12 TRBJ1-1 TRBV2 TGTGCCAGGCGTCGAGGGAACACTGAAGCTTTCTTT CARRRGNTEAFF
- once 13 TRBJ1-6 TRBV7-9 TGTGCCAGCAGCTTAGCCCAGAATTCACCCCTCCACTTT CASSLAQNSPLHF
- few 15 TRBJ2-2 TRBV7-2 TGTGCCAGCAGCCTAATTACAGCCAACACCGGGGAGCTGTTTTTT CASSLITANTGELFF
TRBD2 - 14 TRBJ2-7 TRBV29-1 TGCAGCGTTTCCCCGGGGACTAGCGTCTACGAGCAGTACTTC CSVSPGTSVYEQYF
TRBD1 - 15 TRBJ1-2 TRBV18 TGTGCCAGCTCTTATCCTGACAGGGGCCCTTATGGCTACACCTTC CASSYPDRGPYGYTF
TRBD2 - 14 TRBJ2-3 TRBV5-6 TGTGCCAGCGGCAGCGGGACGTACACAGATACGCAGTATTTT CASGSGTYTDTQYF
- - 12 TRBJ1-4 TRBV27 TGTGCCAGCAGTCGGACGGGTGAAAAACTGTTTTTT CASSRTGEKLFF
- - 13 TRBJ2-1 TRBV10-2 TGCGCCAGCACCCCCGGCTCCGACAATGAGCAGTTCTTC CASTPGSDNEQFF
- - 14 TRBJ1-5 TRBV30 TGTGCCTGGACCGGGGCAGGGTCTAACCAGCCCCAGCATTTT CAWTGAGSNQPQHF
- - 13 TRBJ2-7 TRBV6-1 TGTGCCAGCTCTGAACAGGGGGGGTACGAGCAGTACTTC CASSEQGGYEQYF
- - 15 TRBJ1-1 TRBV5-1 TGCGCCAGCAGTTCGCAGGGCATAGGAAACACTGAAGCTTTCTTT CASSSQGIGNTEAFF
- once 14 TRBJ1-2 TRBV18 TGTGCCAGCTCACCGGGGGGTGTTAACTATGGCTACACCTTC CASSPGGVNYGYTF
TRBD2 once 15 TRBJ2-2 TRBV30 TGTGCCTGGAGTTGGGGACTAGCGGCCACCGGGGAGCTGTTTTTT CAWSWGLAATGELFF
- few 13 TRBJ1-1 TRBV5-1 TGCGCCAGCAGCTTGGTCGGGGCCCCTGAAGCTTTCTTT CASSLVGAPEAFF
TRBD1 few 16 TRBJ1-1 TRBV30 TGTGCCTGGAGTTGGGGGCACAGGGGAAGGAGAACTGAAGCTTTCTTT CAWSWGHRGRRTEAFF
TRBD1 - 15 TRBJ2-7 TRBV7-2 TGTGCCAGCAGCTTTGGACAGGGGTTCGTCTACGAGCAGTACTTC CASSFGQGFVYEQYF
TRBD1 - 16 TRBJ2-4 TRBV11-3 TGTGCCAGCAGCCCCGGGACAGGGGAGGCCAAAAACATTCAGTACTTC CASSPGTGEAKNIQYF
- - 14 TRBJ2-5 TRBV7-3 TGTGCCAGCAGTAAGGGTGGCGGCCAAGAGACCCAGTACTTC CASSKGGGQETQYF
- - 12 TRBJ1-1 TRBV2 TGTGCCAGCAGTGAAGGTAGGACTGAAGCTTTCTTT CASSEGRTEAFF
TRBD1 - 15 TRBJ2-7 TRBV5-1 TGCGCCAGCAGTGATGCCCGGACAGGGTCCTACGAGCAGTACTTC CASSDARTGSYEQYF
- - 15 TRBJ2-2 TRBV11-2 TGTGCCAGCAGCTGGGGCAGTATGGACACCGGGGAGCTGTTTTTT CASSWGSMDTGELFF
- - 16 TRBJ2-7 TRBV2 TGTGCCAGCCGAGCCCCCCTTAAGTTTGCGGGGTACGAGCAGTACTTC CASRAPLKFAGYEQYF